This T cell receptor beta chain was recovered during a study of siplizumab effects on memory and regulatory T cells. TCRdb keeps only in-frame clones here, not all; method: immunoSEQ multiplex PCR. The sample lists about 60,000 clones; roughly 80% were seen once. V was pared by 6 bases and J by 5 bases, with 5 bases of the junction left unmatched. The germline V gene encodes CDR1 MNHEY and CDR2 SVGAGI. The CDR3 sequence is 13 residues long. The specimen was memory CD4+ T cells sorted from blood. This clonotype was obtained from a human donor in good health. The gene calls are TRBV6-5 and TRBJ2-7, with 9 bases matching TRBD2. This CDR3 reads CASRRTSADEQYF. The DNA for the CDR3 is TGTGCCAGCAGGAGGACTAGCGCGGACGAGCAGTACTTC.